The T cell receptor beta chain under discussion was sequenced for a study of CD8 T cells in Susac syndrome. With random hexamers, roughly 0.45 to 1 ug RNA was reverse transcribed. Amplification of TCR beta CDR3 used immunoSEQ multiplex PCR across 54 Vbeta and 13 Jbeta. From the immunoSEQ multiplex PCR reads, TCRdb called clonotypes with MiXCR, one entry per CDR3 protein. There are 69,000 or so distinct CDR3 sequences in the sample; around 96% occur only once, and about 0.6% lies in the top ten. This CDR3 is built from 16 residues. The trim removed 0 bases at V and 6 bases at J, leaving 10 bases unmatched. CDR1 and CDR2 from the germline V gene are LNHNV and YYDKDF (reference sequence). Remarks on this clonotype: Its specificity is unknown.

Study-level points and caveats: Only a relatively small number of individuals were included in the TCR sequencing and HLA analysis.

The multiple sclerosis controls, all treatment-naive patients, had relapsing-remitting disease that was stable or active. Both CD4+ and CD8+ T cells were negatively isolated, and TEMRA cells underwent FACS enrichment. The chain links TRBV15 to TRBJ2-7, with 8 positions matching TRBD1. This TCR was recovered from a human donor with multiple sclerosis. Sequenced input: CD8+ T cells from PBMCs. This CDR3 is CATSRDRAGGLREQYF. CDR3 nucleotides: TGTGCCACCAGCAGAGATCGGGCAGGGGGCCTCCGCGAGCAGTACTTC. The variable domain in full, with the rest retrieved from reference TRBV15 and TRBJ2-7, is DAMVIQNPRYQVTQFGKPVTLSCSQTLNHNVMYWYQQKSSQAPKLLFHYYDKDFNNEADTPDNFQSRRPNTSFCFLDIRSPGLGDTAMYLCATSRDRAGGLREQYFGPGTRLTVT.